The entry below describes one T cell receptor beta chain. Its specificity is not known. The sample originates from a study of blood T cells in healthy people across ages. With a J-beta primer mix and a sample-barcoded 5' primer, a second PCR ran about 6 to 11 cycles. In TCRdb, the 5' RACE reads were re-called with MiXCR into one record per CDR3 protein. Among 700,000 or so distinct CDR3 sequences listed, around 43% were seen once. Study outcomes and limitations: Both naive CD4+ cell counts and diversity were greater in long-lived donors than in aged donors. Considered underestimates were the diversity estimates obtained from one million T cells.

Sequenced sample: blood. This TCR derives from a man at least 80 years old in good health.

CDR3 residues: CASSGRGAGEGYEQYF. The CDR3 DNA follows: TGTGCCAGCAGCGGCCGGGGGGCGGGGGAGGGCTACGAGCAGTACTTC. This chain joins TRBV7-2 and TRBJ2-7; TRBD2 is a possible D gene (7 bases). Per the germline V gene, CDR1 is SGHTA and CDR2 is FQGNSA. CDR3 length equals 16 residues. V was cut by 5 bases and J by 3 bases, with 20 bases left in between. Using reference TRBV7-2 and TRBJ2-7 for the parts outside the CDR3, the full variable domain is GAGVSQSPSNKVTEKGKDVELRCDPISGHTALYWYRQSLGQGLEFLIYFQGNSAPDKSGLPSDRFSAERTGGSVSTLTIQRTQQEDSAVYLCASSGRGAGEGYEQYFGPGTRLTVT.